The clone carrying this TCR beta chain was seen a handful of times. The data derive from a study of blood T cells in healthy people across ages. CDR3 length: 13 amino acids. Per the germline V gene, CDR1 is DFQATT and CDR2 is SNEGSKA (reference sequence). Trimming left V 6 bases short and J 3 bases short, with 15 bases between. Aged about 6 to 95, donors were systemically healthy Caucasians from Russia. Then a second PCR, running about 7 to 11 cycles, was carried out with a sample-barcoded 5' primer and a J-beta primer mix. TCRdb used MiXCR to reprocess the 5' RACE reads, holding one entry per CDR3 protein. This sample carries 1.6 million or so distinct CDR3 sequences, almost 35% of them seen once, and the ten largest clones take around 10%.

J is TRBJ2-7 and V is TRBV20-1; D may match TRBD1 or TRBD2 (5 bases each). The sequence was collected from a woman aged 30 to 39 in good health. Material: blood. The DNA of the CDR3 is TGCAGTGCCGCCCGGGACGAATTCTACGAGCAGTACTTC. Translated: CSAARDEFYEQYF.